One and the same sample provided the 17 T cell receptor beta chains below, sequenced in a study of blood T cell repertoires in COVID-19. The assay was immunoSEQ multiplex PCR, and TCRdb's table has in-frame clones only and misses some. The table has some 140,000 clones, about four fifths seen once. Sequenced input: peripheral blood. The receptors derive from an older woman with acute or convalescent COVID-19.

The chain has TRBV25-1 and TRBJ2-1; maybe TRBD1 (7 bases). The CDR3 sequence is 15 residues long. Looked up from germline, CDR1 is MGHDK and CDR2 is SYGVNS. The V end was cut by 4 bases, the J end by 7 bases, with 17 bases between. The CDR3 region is CASSGDREAWNEQFF. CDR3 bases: TGTGCCAGCAGTGGAGACAGGGAGGCGTGGAATGAGCAGTTCTTC.

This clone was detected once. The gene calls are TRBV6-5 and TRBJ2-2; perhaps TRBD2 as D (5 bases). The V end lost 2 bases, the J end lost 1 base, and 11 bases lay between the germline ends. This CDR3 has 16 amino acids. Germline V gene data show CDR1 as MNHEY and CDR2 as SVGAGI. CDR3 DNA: TGTGCCAGCAGTTACACCTTAGGAGGGAACACCGGGGAGCTGTTTTTT. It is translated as CASSYTLGGNTGELFF.

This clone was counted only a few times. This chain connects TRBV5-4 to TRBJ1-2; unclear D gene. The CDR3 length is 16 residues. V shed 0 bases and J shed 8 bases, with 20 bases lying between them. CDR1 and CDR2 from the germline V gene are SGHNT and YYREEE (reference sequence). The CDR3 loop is CASSLGAPGSTSGYTF. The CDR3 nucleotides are TGTGCCAGCAGCTTGGGGGCTCCAGGCAGCACGTCCGGCTACACCTTC. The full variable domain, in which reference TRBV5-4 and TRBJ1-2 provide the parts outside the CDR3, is ETGVTQSPTHLIKTRGQQVTLRCSSQSGHNTVSWYQQALGQGPQFIFQYYREEENGRGNFPPRFSGLQFPNYSSELNVNALELDDSALYLCASSLGAPGSTSGYTFGSGTRLTVV.

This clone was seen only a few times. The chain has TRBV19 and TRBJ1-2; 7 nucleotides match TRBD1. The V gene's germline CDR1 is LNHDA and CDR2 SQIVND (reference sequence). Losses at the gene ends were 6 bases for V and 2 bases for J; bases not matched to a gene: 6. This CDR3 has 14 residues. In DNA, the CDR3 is TGTGCCAGTAGCGACGGACAGGCAAACTATGGCTACACCTTC. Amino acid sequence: CASSDGQANYGYTF.

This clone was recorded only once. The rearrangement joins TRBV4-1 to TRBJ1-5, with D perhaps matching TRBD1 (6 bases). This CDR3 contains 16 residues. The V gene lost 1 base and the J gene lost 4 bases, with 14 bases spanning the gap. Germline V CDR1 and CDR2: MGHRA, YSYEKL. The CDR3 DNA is TGCGCCAGCAGCCAAGTTCCGGGACACGAAAATCAGCCCCAGCATTTT. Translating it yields CASSQVPGHENQPQHF.

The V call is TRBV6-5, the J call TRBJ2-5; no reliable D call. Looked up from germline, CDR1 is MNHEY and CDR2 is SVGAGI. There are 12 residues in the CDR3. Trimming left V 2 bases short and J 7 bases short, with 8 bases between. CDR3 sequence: CASSYPAGTQYF. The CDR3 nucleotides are TGTGCCAGCAGTTACCCGGCAGGGACCCAGTACTTC.

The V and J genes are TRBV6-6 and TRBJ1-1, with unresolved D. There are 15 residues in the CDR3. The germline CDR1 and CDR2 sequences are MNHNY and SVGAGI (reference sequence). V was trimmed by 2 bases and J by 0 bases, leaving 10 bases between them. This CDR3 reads CASSYGSLMNTEAFF. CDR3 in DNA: TGTGCCAGCAGTTACGGCAGTCTTATGAACACTGAAGCTTTCTTT.

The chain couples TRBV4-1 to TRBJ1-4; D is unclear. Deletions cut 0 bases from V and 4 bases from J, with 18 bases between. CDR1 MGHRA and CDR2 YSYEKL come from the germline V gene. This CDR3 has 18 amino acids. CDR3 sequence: CASSQDGSRRENNEKLFF. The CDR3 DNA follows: TGCGCCAGCAGCCAAGATGGGAGCAGGAGGGAAAATAATGAAAAACTGTTTTTT.

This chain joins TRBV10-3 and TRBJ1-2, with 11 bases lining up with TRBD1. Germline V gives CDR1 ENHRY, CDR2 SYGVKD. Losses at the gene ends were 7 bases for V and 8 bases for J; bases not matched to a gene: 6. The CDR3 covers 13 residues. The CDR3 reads CAITADRGRGYTF. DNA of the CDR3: TGTGCCATCACCGCGGACAGGGGGCGCGGCTACACCTTC.

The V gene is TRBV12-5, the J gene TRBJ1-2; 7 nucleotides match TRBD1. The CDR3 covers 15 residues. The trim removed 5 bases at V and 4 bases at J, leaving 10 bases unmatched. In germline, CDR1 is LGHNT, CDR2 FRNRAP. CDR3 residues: CASGPYDRDLYGYTF. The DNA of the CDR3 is TGTGCTAGTGGTCCCTACGACAGGGATCTCTATGGCTACACCTTC.

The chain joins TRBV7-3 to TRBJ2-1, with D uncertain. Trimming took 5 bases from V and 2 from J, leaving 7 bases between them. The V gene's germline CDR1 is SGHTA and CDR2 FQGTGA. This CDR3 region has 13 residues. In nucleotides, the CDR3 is TGTGCCAGCAGCCTAGGTACCTACAATGAGCAGTTCTTC. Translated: CASSLGTYNEQFF.

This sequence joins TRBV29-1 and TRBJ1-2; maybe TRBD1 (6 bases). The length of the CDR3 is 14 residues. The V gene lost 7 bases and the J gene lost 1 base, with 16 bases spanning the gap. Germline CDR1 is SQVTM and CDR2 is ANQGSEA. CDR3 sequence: CSAGQGRYNYGYTF. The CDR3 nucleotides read TGCAGCGCAGGTCAGGGGCGTTATAACTATGGCTACACCTTC.

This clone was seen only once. The chain's CDR3 is CASSDGAVKQYF. In DNA form, the CDR3 reads TGCGCCAGCAGTGATGGGGCGGTTAAGCAGTATTTT. This sequence joins TRBV10-2 and TRBJ2-3; D may be TRBD1 (5 bases). CDR1 WSHSY and CDR2 SAAADI come from the germline V gene. The CDR3 spans 12 residues. V lost 3 bases, J lost 11 bases, and 12 bases lay in between.

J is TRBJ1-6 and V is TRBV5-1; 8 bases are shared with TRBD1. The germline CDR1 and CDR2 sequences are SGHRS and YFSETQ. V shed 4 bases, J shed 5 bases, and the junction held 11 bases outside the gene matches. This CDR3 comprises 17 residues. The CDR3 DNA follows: TGCGCCAGCAGCCCCCTCCAGGGGGCGCGGGATAATTCACCCCTCCACTTT. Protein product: CASSPLQGARDNSPLHF.

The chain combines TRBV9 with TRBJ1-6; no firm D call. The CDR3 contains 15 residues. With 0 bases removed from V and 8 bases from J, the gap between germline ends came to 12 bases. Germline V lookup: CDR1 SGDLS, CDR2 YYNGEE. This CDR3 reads CASSVDMAHYSPLHF. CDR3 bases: TGTGCCAGCAGCGTAGATATGGCCCATTATTCACCCCTCCACTTT.

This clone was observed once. The CDR3 protein is CASSSRGTNYGYTF. The CDR3 region has the DNA TGTGCCAGCAGTTCCCGAGGCACTAACTATGGCTACACCTTC. This sequence joins TRBV6-5 and TRBJ1-2, with D hard to call. Germline lookup yields CDR1 MNHEY and CDR2 SVGAGI. Trimming left V 4 bases short and J 0 bases short, with 9 bases between. The CDR3 is 14 residues long.

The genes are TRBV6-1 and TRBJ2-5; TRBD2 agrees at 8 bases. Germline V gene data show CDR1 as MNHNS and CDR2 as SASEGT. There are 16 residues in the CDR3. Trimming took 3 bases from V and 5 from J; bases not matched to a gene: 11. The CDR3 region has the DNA TGTGCCAGCAGTGAGAACCTGGGACTAGTCGGTGAGACCCAGTACTTC. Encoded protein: CASSENLGLVGETQYF.